One sample yielded the 26 T cell receptor beta chains listed below, sequenced in a study of blood T cell repertoires in COVID-19. The table came from immunoSEQ multiplex PCR; TCRdb's copy has only in-frame clones and leaves some out. The sample lists 150,000 to 200,000 clones, about 83% occurring once. Sequencing used peripheral blood. These receptor sequences come from a woman in her 70s with COVID-19, enrolled during active disease.

The chain has TRBV11-1 and TRBJ2-3; maybe TRBD1 (6 bases). The germline V gene has CDR1 SGHAT and CDR2 FQDESV (reference sequence). The CDR3 extends over 15 amino acids. V was cut by 5 bases and J by 0 bases, with 12 bases left in between. The CDR3 nucleotides read TGTGCCAGCAGCATTATGGGACAAAGCACAGATACGCAGTATTTT. Translation gives CASSIMGQSTDTQYF. The whole variable domain, remainder taken from reference TRBV11-1 and TRBJ2-3, is EAEVAQSPRYKITEKSQAVAFWCDPISGHATLYWYRQILGQGPELLVQFQDESVVDDSQLPKDRFSAERLKGVDSTLKIQPAELGDSAMYLCASSIMGQSTDTQYFGPGTRLTVL.

The V gene is TRBV7-9, the J gene TRBJ1-2; D unclear. Germline loops: CDR1 SEHNR, CDR2 FQNEAQ (reference sequence). This CDR3 region has 13 residues. Trimming removed 5 bases at V and 7 bases at J, with 14 bases between. In DNA, the CDR3 is TGTGCCAGCAGCCCCCCAGGTGAGGGTGGCTACACCTTC. This encodes CASSPPGEGGYTF. The variable domain in full, completed from reference TRBV7-9 and TRBJ1-2, reads DTGVSQNPRHKITKRGQNVTFRCDPISEHNRLYWYRQTLGQGPEFLTYFQNEAQLEKSRLLSDRFSAERPKGSFSTLEIQRTEQGDSAMYLCASSPPGEGGYTFGSGTRLTVV.

The table lists this clone with a few counts. J is TRBJ1-2 and V is TRBV6-1; weak D call: TRBD1 (5 bases). Germline CDR1 is MNHNS and CDR2 is SASEGT. Between the trimmed V and J ends, which lost 2 bases and 5 bases, there was a span of 9 bases. The CDR3 loop spans 13 amino acids. The DNA for the CDR3 is TGTGCCAGCAGTGAATCCCAGGGTTATGGCTACACCTTC. This translates into CASSESQGYGYTF.

This chain links TRBV7-3 with TRBJ2-1; TRBD2 aligns across 8 bases. V was pared by 1 base and J by 9 bases, with 5 bases of the junction left unmatched. Germline lookup yields CDR1 SGHTA and CDR2 FQGTGA. The CDR3 is made up of 14 amino acids. The CDR3 nucleotides are TGTGCCAGCAGCTTAAAGGGACTAGTAGGTGAGCAGTTCTTC. Its protein product is CASSLKGLVGEQFF.

The chain combines TRBV7-9 with TRBJ2-1; 7 bases are shared with TRBD2. Germline CDR1 is SEHNR and CDR2 is FQNEAQ (reference sequence). This CDR3 has 14 amino acids. With V trimmed by 0 bases and J by 8 bases, 4 bases remained unmatched. CDR3 in amino acids: CASSLAVGRDEQFF. CDR3 coding DNA: TGTGCCAGCAGCTTAGCCGTGGGGAGGGATGAGCAGTTCTTC.

The chain has TRBV6-2 or TRBV6-3 and TRBJ1-1, with D uncertain. The CDR3 sequence is 16 residues long. Trimming took off 4 bases at V and 2 bases at J, with 17 bases between the two ends. Germline values: CDR1 MNHEY, CDR2 SVGEGT. CDR3 DNA sequence: TGTGCCAGCAGTTCCCCCCTGACACCGACCAACACTGAAGCTTTCTTT. Residues: CASSSPLTPTNTEAFF.

This sequence joins TRBV5-1 and TRBJ2-3, with TRBD2 as a possible D gene (6 bases). V lost 4 bases, J lost 12 bases, and 21 bases lay in between. Germline-derived CDR1 and CDR2 are SGHRS and YFSETQ. The CDR3 totals 14 residues. The CDR3 is CASSETTGTPPQYF. DNA for the CDR3: TGCGCCAGCAGCGAAACAACCGGGACTCCTCCCCAGTATTTT.

This chain connects TRBV18 to TRBJ1-2, with 8 positions matching TRBD1. The CDR3 length is 12 residues. The V gene end was trimmed by 4 bases and the J gene end by 6 bases; junction bases not matched to a gene: 1. CDR1 KGHSH and CDR2 LQKENI come from the germline V gene. The DNA for the CDR3 is TGTGCCAGCTCACTCAGGGGGCATGGCTACACCTTC. Its translation is CASSLRGHGYTF.

The chain combines TRBV23-1 with TRBJ2-5; the D gene is possibly TRBD1 (5 bases). TRBV23-1 is an ORF, and what it does is uncertain. The CDR3 loop spans 12 amino acids. The V gene lost 7 bases and the J gene lost 1 base, with 7 bases spanning the gap. This CDR3 is CASKGFQETQYF. Written as DNA, the CDR3 is TGCGCCAGCAAGGGGTTCCAAGAGACCCAGTACTTC.

The chain carries TRBV5-1 and TRBJ1-2, with 8 bases identical to TRBD1. The germline CDR1 and CDR2 sequences are SGHRS and YFSETQ. CDR3 length equals 14 residues. J lost 7 bases, V lost 2 bases, and 7 bases had no gene match. The CDR3: CASSLTGQGAGYTF. The CDR3 coding sequence is TGCGCCAGCAGCTTAACTGGACAGGGCGCTGGCTACACCTTC.

J is TRBJ2-7 and V is TRBV10-3; D is undetermined. The germline gives CDR1 ENHRY, CDR2 SYGVKD. The V end lost 2 bases, the J end lost 5 bases, and 4 bases lay between the germline ends. This CDR3 is 11 amino acids long. As DNA, the CDR3 is TGTGCCATCAGTGAGAATAACGAGCAGTACTTC. It translates to CAISENNEQYF.

This chain links TRBV4-1 with TRBJ1-2, with D perhaps matching TRBD1 (6 bases). Germline V gene data show CDR1 as MGHRA and CDR2 as YSYEKL. Trimming took off 2 bases at V and 4 bases at J, with 11 bases between the two ends. The length of the CDR3 is 14 residues. CDR3 coding DNA: TGCGCCAGCAGCCAACCCGGGACATCCTATGGCTACACCTTC. It codes for CASSQPGTSYGYTF.

The chain links TRBV11-2 to TRBJ2-7, with TRBD1 as a possible D gene (6 bases). Trimming took off 3 bases at V and 7 bases at J, with 10 bases between the two ends. Per the germline V gene, CDR1 is SGHAT and CDR2 is FQNNGV. The CDR3 length is 12 residues. CDR3 sequence (DNA): TGTGCCAGCAGCTTTACAGGGTTGGAGCAGTACTTC. The encoded protein is CASSFTGLEQYF. The full variable domain, rest sourced from reference TRBV11-2 and TRBJ2-7, is EAGVAQSPRYKIIEKRQSVAFWCNPISGHATLYWYQQILGQGPKLLIQFQNNGVVDDSQLPKDRFSAERLKGVDSTLKIQPAKLEDSAVYLCASSFTGLEQYFGPGTRLTVT.

This chain joins TRBV6-1 and TRBJ2-7; D is unclear. The CDR3 loop spans 14 amino acids. Germline loops: CDR1 MNHNS, CDR2 SASEGT. With 0 bases removed from V and 6 bases from J, the gap between germline ends came to 12 bases. DNA of the CDR3: TGTGCCAGCAGTGAAGCGCTAGTATCCCTCGAGCAGTACTTC. This codes for CASSEALVSLEQYF.

The J gene is TRBJ2-1, the V gene TRBV4-2; D is possibly TRBD2 (5 bases). CDR1 is LGHNA and CDR2 is YNFKEQ in the germline V gene. There are 15 residues in the CDR3. V was pared by 0 bases and J by 4 bases, with 10 bases between. CDR3 sequence (DNA): TGTGCCAGCAGCCAAGACAGCGGATGGTACAATGAGCAGTTCTTC. Protein: CASSQDSGWYNEQFF.

In its sample, this clone was seen once. The chain is built from TRBV5-1 and TRBJ2-7; 8 nucleotides agree with TRBD2. Per the germline V gene, CDR1 is SGHRS and CDR2 is YFSETQ. CDR3 length equals 14 residues. V dropped 4 bases and J dropped 7; count of bases not matched to a gene: 10. CDR3 amino acids: CASSGEPAGVEQYF. Written as DNA, the CDR3 is TGCGCCAGCAGCGGAGAGCCAGCGGGAGTGGAGCAGTACTTC.

This clone was picked up one time. This rearrangement joins TRBV19 to TRBJ1-4, with 8 bases fitting TRBD1. Unmatched junction bases numbered 5, after V lost 10 bases and J lost 7 bases. The germline V gene has CDR1 LNHDA and CDR2 SQIVND (reference sequence). The CDR3 length is 12 residues. The CDR3 protein is CATTGGGEKLFF. CDR3 DNA sequence: TGTGCCACAACAGGGGGGGGTGAAAAACTGTTTTTT.

This clone was counted a single time. The rearrangement uses TRBV10-1 and TRBJ1-3; unclear D gene. The CDR3 length is 12 residues. Germline V gives CDR1 WNHNN, CDR2 SYGVQD (reference sequence). Trimming took 4 bases from V and 7 from J, leaving 8 bases between them. The CDR3 protein is CASSVRVNTIYF. Here the CDR3 DNA reads TGCGCCAGCAGTGTGAGGGTTAACACCATATATTTT.

This clone appeared once. The V gene is TRBV5-4, the J gene TRBJ2-7; TRBD2 agrees at 13 bases. The CDR3 extends over 16 amino acids. Germline V gene sequence: CDR1 SGHNT, CDR2 YYREEE (reference sequence). J lost 4 bases, V lost 4 bases, and 8 bases had no gene match. The CDR3 reads CASSAGLAGDMYEQYF. CDR3 DNA: TGTGCCAGCAGCGCCGGACTAGCGGGAGATATGTACGAGCAGTACTTC.

This sequence joins TRBV7-3 and TRBJ2-3, with TRBD2 matching over 8 bases. Looked up from germline, CDR1 is SGHTA and CDR2 is FQGTGA. The CDR3 is 13 amino acids. With V trimmed by 9 bases and J by 2 bases, 4 bases remained unmatched. The CDR3 DNA follows: TGTGCCAGTGGACTAGCTAACACAGATACGCAGTATTTT. It is translated as CASGLANTDTQYF.

This clone was observed a single time. The chain combines TRBV18 with TRBJ2-7; D is perhaps TRBD2 (5 bases). V lost 3 bases to trimming and J lost 6 bases, with 12 bases between them. This CDR3 is 13 amino acids long. From germline, CDR1 is KGHSH and CDR2 LQKENI. CDR3 loop: CASSPFDGVEQYF. The CDR3 DNA is TGTGCCAGCTCACCTTTTGACGGGGTCGAGCAGTACTTC.

CDR3 amino acids: CASRNSGRAGGELFF. The CDR3 region has the DNA TGTGCCAGCAGAAATAGCGGGAGGGCCGGCGGGGAGCTGTTTTTT. The rearrangement uses TRBV11-2 and TRBJ2-2, with 11 nucleotides matching TRBD2. The CDR3 is 15 residues long. Trimming removed 6 bases from V and 7 bases from J; junction bases left unmatched: 7. Germline lookup yields CDR1 SGHAT and CDR2 FQNNGV.

CDR3 residues: CSVGQGNMNEQFF. Here the CDR3 DNA reads TGCAGCGTTGGTCAGGGGAATATGAATGAGCAGTTCTTC. The chain joins TRBV29-1 to TRBJ2-1; tentative D call: TRBD1 (6 bases). Looked up from germline, CDR1 is SQVTM and CDR2 is ANQGSEA. Trimming shortened V by 4 bases and J by 7 bases, and 14 bases separated the two germline ends. The CDR3 is 13 amino acids.

The V and J genes are TRBV2 and TRBJ1-6; the match to TRBD1 covers 9 bases. The CDR3 runs 13 residues. J gave up 6 bases and V 7 bases, and 1 base lay outside the gene matches. Germline-derived CDR1 and CDR2 are SNHLY and FYNNEI. DNA of the CDR3: TGTGCCAGCACGGACAGGGGTAATTCACCCCTCCACTTT. As protein: CASTDRGNSPLHF.

As to this clone: Its ends do not fully match the called genes, so a read error is possible. The chain is built from TRBV20-1 and TRBJ2-1; weak D call: TRBD2 (6 bases). This CDR3 has 10 amino acids. Germline V CDR1 and CDR2: DFQATT, SNEGSKA (reference sequence). CDR3: CSARSRELFF. CDR3 nucleotide sequence: TGCAGTGCTAGAAGCCGGGAGCTGTTCTTC.

The chain is built from TRBV28 and TRBJ2-5, with 7 nucleotides matching TRBD1. The CDR3 has 14 residues. Germline V CDR1 and CDR2: MDHEN, SYDVKM. V shed 6 bases and J 1 base; nucleotides not matched to a gene: 5. CDR3 coding DNA: TGTGCCAGCAGCCGGGGACAGACCCAAGAGACCCAGTACTTC. Amino acid sequence: CASSRGQTQETQYF.